Presented here are 25 T cell receptor beta chains from one specimen sequenced in a study of blood T cell repertoires in COVID-19. Sequenced by immunoSEQ multiplex PCR; TCRdb stores in-frame clones only, minus some. This sample has some 510,000 clones, with roughly 90% found just once. Material for sequencing was PBMCs or T cells enriched from blood (not recorded which). The receptors were sampled from a woman aged 40-49 years who had recovered from COVID-19.

The DNA for the CDR3 is TGCGCCAGCAGTGATTGGTATCGGGGCAATCAGCCCCAGCATTTT. It specifies CASSDWYRGNQPQHF. The chain combines TRBV10-2 with TRBJ1-5; the D is unclear. Germline V gene sequence: CDR1 WSHSY, CDR2 SAAADI. The length of the CDR3 is 15 residues. The ends were cut back, 3 bases at V and 2 bases at J, with 11 bases in the middle.

The chain couples TRBV11-2 to TRBJ1-6; 7 bases agree with TRBD1. The V and J ends lost 5 bases and 7 bases, in that order; junction bases with no gene match: 8. The length of the CDR3 is 15 residues. Germline V gives CDR1 SGHAT, CDR2 FQNNGV. CDR3 sequence (DNA): TGTGCCAGCAGCCCCCCCGGGGACAGAAATTCACCCCTCCACTTT. It encodes CASSPPGDRNSPLHF.

As DNA, the CDR3 is TGTGCCAGCAGCTCCGGAGTAGAGACCCAGTACTTC. Amino acids: CASSSGVETQYF. The chain employs TRBV7-2 and TRBJ2-5; no reliable D call. The CDR3 runs 12 residues. V was pared by 4 bases and J by 4 bases, with 7 bases between. CDR1 and CDR2 (germline): SGHTA, FQGNSA.

V is TRBV19 and J is TRBJ1-6, with a possible D match to TRBD1 (5 bases). V was cut by 6 bases and J by 7 bases, with 13 bases left in between. This CDR3 region has 14 residues. In germline, CDR1 is LNHDA, CDR2 SQIVND (reference sequence). In nucleotides, the CDR3 is TGTGCCAGTAGCTTCACAGGAAACAATTCACCCCTCCACTTT. It is translated as CASSFTGNNSPLHF.

The CDR3 DNA is TGTGCCAGCAGCTTAGGGGCGTTTTATGAGCAGTACTTC. The encoded protein is CASSLGAFYEQYF. The rearrangement uses TRBV11-3 and TRBJ2-7; the D is unclear. This CDR3 is built from 13 residues. V lost 1 base, J lost 7 bases, and 11 bases lay in between. Germline assignment: CDR1 SGHNT and CDR2 YENEEA.

Turning to this clone: Distinct nucleotide sequences in the sample also encode this CDR3. The rearrangement links TRBV19 to TRBJ1-5, with TRBD1 matching 7 bases. Trimming removed 4 bases from V and 4 bases from J; junction bases left unmatched: 4. The CDR3 covers 14 residues. Germline CDR1 LNHDA, CDR2 SQIVND (reference sequence). The CDR3: CASSRGTANQPQHF. The DNA for the CDR3 is TGTGCCAGTAGTAGGGGGACAGCAAATCAGCCCCAGCATTTT. Complete variable domain (other parts from reference TRBV19 and TRBJ1-5): DGGITQSPKYLFRKEGQNVTLSCEQNLNHDAMYWYRQDPGQGLRLIYYSQIVNDFQKGDIAEGYSVSREKKESFPLTVTSAQKNPTAFYLCASSRGTANQPQHFGDGTRLSIL.

This CDR3 is CASKREGRSSYNSPLHF. DNA for the CDR3: TGTGCCAGTAAACGAGAGGGCCGGAGCTCCTATAATTCACCCCTCCACTTT. V is TRBV19 and J is TRBJ1-6; D is unclear. Germline loops: CDR1 LNHDA, CDR2 SQIVND (reference sequence). V was pared by 7 bases and J by 0 bases, with 16 bases between. CDR3 size: 17 residues. The whole variable domain, remainder taken from reference TRBV19 and TRBJ1-6, is DGGITQSPKYLFRKEGQNVTLSCEQNLNHDAMYWYRQDPGQGLRLIYYSQIVNDFQKGDIAEGYSVSREKKESFPLTVTSAQKNPTAFYLCASKREGRSSYNSPLHFGNGTRLTVT.

The V call is TRBV4-1, the J call TRBJ2-7, with 11 bases lining up with TRBD2. V shed 3 bases and J 3 bases; nucleotides not matched to a gene: 4. The CDR3 is 15 amino acids. Germline assignment: CDR1 MGHRA and CDR2 YSYEKL. This chain's CDR3 is CASSHYSGRDYEQYF. The CDR3 nucleotides are TGCGCCAGCAGCCATTATAGCGGGAGGGACTACGAGCAGTACTTC.

The chain carries TRBV5-1 and TRBJ2-7, with 10 bases that match TRBD2. Germline CDR1 reads SGHRS; CDR2 reads YFSETQ. There are 14 residues in the CDR3. J lost 5 bases, V lost 3 bases, and 5 bases had no gene match. The CDR3 DNA reads as TGCGCCAGCAGCTGGACTAGCGGTACCGACGAGCAGTACTTC. Its protein is CASSWTSGTDEQYF.

This sequence joins TRBV7-2 and TRBJ1-4, with a weak D call TRBD1 (6 bases). The CDR3 contains 14 residues. Trimming removed 6 bases from V and 5 bases from J, with 13 bases in between. Germline CDR1 is SGHTA and CDR2 is FQGNSA. CDR3 loop: CASSVQGYNEKLFF. DNA for the CDR3: TGTGCCAGCAGTGTACAGGGTTACAATGAAAAACTGTTTTTT.

The V call is TRBV24-1, the J call TRBJ1-2; 7 bases are a match to TRBD1. Germline CDR1 and CDR2: KGHDR and SFDVKD. The junction had 18 bases not matched to a gene; V was cut back by 6 bases and J by 9 bases. The CDR3 covers 16 residues. The CDR3 sequence: CATSLAGGRLVCCYTF. In DNA form, the CDR3 reads TGTGCCACCAGTCTGGCAGGGGGTAGGCTGGTCTGTTGCTACACCTTC.

J is TRBJ2-7 and V is TRBV5-1; D may be TRBD1 (5 bases). Germline V CDR1 and CDR2: SGHRS, YFSETQ. V was pared by 0 bases and J by 5 bases, with 9 bases between. The CDR3 contains 13 residues. CDR3 in DNA: TGCGCCAGCAGCTTGGCCCAGGGCAACGAGCAGTACTTC. Its protein is CASSLAQGNEQYF.

With respect to this clone: In the same sample, other DNA sequences code for this CDR3. This rearrangement joins TRBV6-5 to TRBJ2-7; tentative D call: TRBD2 (5 bases). Germline assignment: CDR1 MNHEY and CDR2 SVGAGI. The CDR3 contains 15 residues. Trimming pared 4 bases from V and 3 bases from J, leaving 16 bases between. The CDR3 nucleotides read TGTGCCAGCAGTTCCACTAGTTATCGGCTCTACGAGCAGTACTTC. Protein product: CASSSTSYRLYEQYF.

The gene calls are TRBV29-1 and TRBJ1-2; D may be TRBD1 (5 bases). The germline V gene encodes CDR1 SQVTM and CDR2 ANQGSEA. V was shortened by 4 bases and J by 4 bases, with 13 bases between the two germline ends. The CDR3 is 13 residues long. As DNA, the CDR3 is TGCAGCGTTGTGGTCCAGGGTAGCTATGGCTACACCTTC. Protein product: CSVVVQGSYGYTF.

The CDR3 sequence is CASSPQGSPNEKLFF. The DNA of the CDR3 is TGTGCCAGCTCACCTCAGGGTTCACCTAATGAAAAACTGTTTTTT. The chain employs TRBV18 and TRBJ1-4; D is perhaps TRBD1 (5 bases). This CDR3 region has 15 residues. Deletions cut 3 bases from V and 3 bases from J, with 11 bases between. The germline V gene has CDR1 KGHSH and CDR2 LQKENI.

The V call is TRBV5-6, the J call TRBJ1-1; tentatively, D is TRBD1 (6 bases). Germline lookup yields CDR1 SGHDT and CDR2 YYEEEE. The CDR3 length is 15 residues. With 4 bases removed from V and 1 base from J, the gap between germline ends came to 14 bases. The CDR3 is CASSTYQQGNTEAFF. Here the CDR3 DNA reads TGTGCCAGCAGCACATACCAACAGGGGAACACTGAAGCTTTCTTT.

This clone has only a few counts. The chain carries TRBV6-5 and TRBJ1-2; 9 bases align to TRBD1. CDR3 length: 13 amino acids. The ends lost 7 bases at V and 5 bases at J; junction bases unmatched: 5. From germline, CDR1 is MNHEY and CDR2 SVGAGI. The DNA of the CDR3 is TGTGCCAGCAAGAAGGGACAGGGTTATGGCTACACCTTC. Translated: CASKKGQGYGYTF.

This chain links TRBV21-1 with TRBJ2-5; TRBD2 is the table's D call, not checked against the DNA. TRBV21-1 is a pseudogene segment. This CDR3 has 14 residues. CDR3: CATRGLAGVETQYF. The CDR3 bases are TGTGCCACTAGGGGACTAGCGGGAGTTGAGACCCAGTACTTC.

The genes are TRBV7-2 and TRBJ1-6, with TRBD1 matching over 7 bases. The CDR3 covers 15 residues. V dropped 5 bases and J dropped 6; count of bases not matched to a gene: 7. CDR1 is SGHTA, CDR2 FQGNSA, per germline. DNA of the CDR3: TGTGCCAGCAGCCCCCGACAGGGTGGTAATTCACCCCTCCACTTT. Translation: CASSPRQGGNSPLHF.

A few counts support this clone. V and J are TRBV5-1 and TRBJ1-2, with D tentatively TRBD1 (6 bases). CDR1 is SGHRS, CDR2 YFSETQ, per germline. V lost 1 base and J lost 8, with 9 bases in between. This CDR3 contains 12 residues. This CDR3 is CASSLSGDGYTF. The CDR3 DNA follows: TGCGCCAGCAGCTTGTCAGGGGACGGCTACACCTTC.

The table lists this clone with a count of one. The CDR3 nucleotides are TGTGCCATCAGTGTAGTCGAGCGGGAGCAGTACTTC. Amino acids: CAISVVEREQYF. The genes are TRBV10-3 and TRBJ2-7, with a possible D match to TRBD2 (5 bases). The V end was cut by 4 bases, the J end by 7 bases, with 11 bases between. Germline V lookup: CDR1 ENHRY, CDR2 SYGVKD. This CDR3 contains 12 residues.

A few counts support this clone. J is TRBJ1-6 and V is TRBV11-2; a weak D match, TRBD1 (6 bases). The V gene's germline CDR1 is SGHAT and CDR2 FQNNGV. V lost 7 bases and J 6 bases, leaving 16 bases between the germline ends. This CDR3 is 15 amino acids long. The CDR3 DNA reads as TGTGCCAGCACCCTTAACGGACAGCCTAATTCACCCCTCCACTTT. Residues: CASTLNGQPNSPLHF.

The genes are TRBV6-2 or TRBV6-3 and TRBJ1-6; no firm D call. There are 11 residues in the CDR3. Germline assignment: CDR1 MNHEY and CDR2 SVGEGT. V gave up 6 bases and J gave up 8 bases, with 5 bases separating them. The CDR3 reads CASSSDSPLHF. The CDR3 DNA reads TGTGCCAGCAGCTCGGATTCACCCCTCCACTTT.

The chain joins TRBV6-2 or TRBV6-3 to TRBJ2-2; TRBD2 matches at 9 bases. The germline V gene has CDR1 MNHEY and CDR2 SVGEGT. V gave up 3 bases and J gave up 5 bases; unmatched junction bases: 1. This CDR3 is built from 14 residues. CDR3 bases: TGTGCCAGCAGTTATCTAGCGGGAACCGGGGAGCTGTTTTTT. Its translation is CASSYLAGTGELFF.

This chain uses TRBV12-5 with TRBJ2-2; 7 bases are a match to TRBD2. The CDR3 is 15 residues long. The V segment lost 4 bases and the J segment 4 bases; nucleotides outside the gene matches: 6. The germline V gene has CDR1 LGHNT and CDR2 FRNRAP. The CDR3 is CASGSGEGPTGELFF. The CDR3 nucleotides read TGTGCTAGTGGTTCGGGGGAGGGCCCCACCGGGGAGCTGTTTTTT.